This T cell receptor beta chain appears in the sequencing data of a study of identical twins. Via MiXCR, TCRdb re-called the 5' RACE reads, giving one row per CDR3 protein. This table has 690,000 or so distinct CDR3 sequences, over 8.5% appearing once. CDR3 length equals 17 residues. V was trimmed by 7 bases and J by 0 bases, leaving 19 bases between them. The germline V gene has CDR1 ENHRY and CDR2 SYGVKD. This clonotype was seen only a few times. This sample also belongs to another study, concerning yellow fever vaccine responses in identical twins. From that report: Twins reportedly had a vaccine T cell response that seemed partly convergent, partly personalized.

The chain recombines TRBV10-3 with TRBJ1-3; D perhaps matches TRBD1 (6 bases). Sequencing used PBMCs. The source is a young woman in good health. Written as DNA, the CDR3 is TGTGCCATCAACCTGCGGGGGCTAATAACCTCTGGAAACACCATATATTTT. Translation: CAINLRGLITSGNTIYF.